This T cell receptor beta chain was identified during a study of blood T cells in healthy people across ages. Primers used in a second PCR of about 7 to 12 cycles were a sample-barcoded 5' primer and a J-beta primer mix. TCRdb independently ran MiXCR on the 5' RACE reads; one entry per CDR3 protein. The table shows about 800,000 distinct CDR3 sequences, with around a quarter occurring only once. Overall study findings and caveats: In the absence of known donor CMV status, changes in expanded clonotypes were possibly confounded.

The CDR3 extends over 13 amino acids. Trimming stripped 7 bases from V and 4 bases from J, with 11 bases between. Germline V gene sequence: CDR1 LGHDT, CDR2 YNNKEL (reference sequence). Worth noting for this clonotype: The antigen is undetermined.

The same data also contributed to another study, on T cells of mothers and their children.

Sequenced material: blood. The TCR comes from a boy aged 10-17 years in good health. The rearrangement uses TRBV3-1 and TRBJ1-3; the D is unclear. CDR3 protein: CASTSNGGNTIYF. The DNA of the CDR3 is TGTGCCAGCACCTCCAATGGGGGAAACACCATATATTTT.